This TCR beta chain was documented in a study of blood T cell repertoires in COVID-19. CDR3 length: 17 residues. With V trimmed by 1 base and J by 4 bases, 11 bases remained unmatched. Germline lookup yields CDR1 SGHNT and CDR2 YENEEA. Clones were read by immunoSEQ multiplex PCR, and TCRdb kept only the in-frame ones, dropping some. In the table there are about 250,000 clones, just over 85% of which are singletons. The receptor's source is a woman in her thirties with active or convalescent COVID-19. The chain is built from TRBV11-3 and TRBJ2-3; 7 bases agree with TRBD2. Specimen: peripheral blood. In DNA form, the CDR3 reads TGTGCCAGCAGCTTAGGTATTTCCAGCGGGGCCCCAGATACGCAGTATTTT. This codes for CASSLGISSGAPDTQYF.